One sample yielded the 27 T cell receptor beta chains listed below, sequenced in a study of shared clonotypes between healthy human individuals. TCRdb's table, derived via immunoSEQ multiplex PCR, lists solely in-frame clones and lacks some. The sample lists about 480,000 clones; over 60% were seen once. Sample: PBMCs. These receptors all stem from a woman aged 40 to 50 in good health. Some clones in this sample may be carry-over from other donors' samples.

The chain carries TRBV9 and TRBJ2-7; a weak D match, TRBD1 (6 bases). The V end was cut by 1 base, the J end by 2 bases, with 13 bases between. CDR1 SGDLS and CDR2 YYNGEE come from the germline V gene. This CDR3 contains 15 residues. CDR3 nucleotide sequence: TGTGCCAGCAGCGTAAGCGCCGGACAGACCTACGAGCAGTACTTC. Its protein product is CASSVSAGQTYEQYF. The full variable domain, its missing parts supplied by reference TRBV9 and TRBJ2-7, is DSGVTQTPKHLITATGQRVTLRCSPRSGDLSVYWYQQSLDQGLQFLIQYYNGEERAKGNILERFSAQQFPDLHSELNLSSLELGDSALYFCASSVSAGQTYEQYFGPGTRLTVT.

The chain links TRBV11-1 to TRBJ2-1, with 8 bases fitting TRBD1. The CDR3 covers 16 residues. V shed 5 bases and J 4 bases; nucleotides not matched to a gene: 10. Germline V gives CDR1 SGHAT, CDR2 FQDESV (reference sequence). CDR3 protein: CASSLMQGAGYNEQFF. The CDR3 coding sequence is TGTGCCAGCAGCCTAATGCAGGGGGCAGGTTACAATGAGCAGTTCTTC.

The V call is TRBV9, the J call TRBJ1-2; D remains ambiguous. This CDR3 is built from 15 residues. V shed 4 bases and J shed 6 bases, with 19 bases lying between them. CDR1 is SGDLS, CDR2 YYNGEE, per germline. DNA of the CDR3: TGTGCCAGCAGCTCCCGACGGATTGGAGTTGATGGCTACACCTTC. Its translation: CASSSRRIGVDGYTF.

This sequence joins TRBV7-9 and TRBJ1-1; weak D call: TRBD1 (5 bases). V lost 3 bases to trimming and J lost 1 base, with 12 bases between them. The CDR3 loop spans 15 amino acids. From germline, CDR1 is SEHNR and CDR2 FQNEAQ (reference sequence). CDR3 protein: CASSLGRKANTEAFF. The CDR3 bases are TGTGCCAGCAGCTTGGGACGGAAGGCGAACACTGAAGCTTTCTTT.

As DNA, the CDR3 is TGCGCCACCTACCCTCCCGGGACTAGCGGGAGAACAGATACGCAGTATTTT. Protein sequence: CATYPPGTSGRTDTQYF. The rearrangement links TRBV23-1 to TRBJ2-3, with 14 positions matching TRBD2. TRBV23-1 is noted as an ORF with a role that remains uncertain. V shed 10 bases and J 3 bases; nucleotides not matched to a gene: 12. The CDR3 extends over 17 amino acids.

Turning to this clone: The sample holds other DNA sequences that translate to the same CDR3. The chain employs TRBV7-2 and TRBJ2-3; no reliable D call. The germline V gene has CDR1 SGHTA and CDR2 FQGNSA. Deletions cut 5 bases from V and 2 bases from J, with 5 bases between. The length of the CDR3 is 12 residues. The CDR3: CASSLDTDTQYF. CDR3 bases: TGTGCCAGCAGCCTAGACACAGATACGCAGTATTTT.

This clone was detected only once. V and J are TRBV5-1 and TRBJ2-1; 8 bases agree with TRBD1. This CDR3 is built from 15 residues. Germline V gene lookup returns CDR1 SGHRS and CDR2 YFSETQ. V lost 4 bases to trimming and J lost 2 bases; unmatched junction nucleotides: 5. The chain's CDR3 is CASSPGQGPYNEQFF. The DNA of the CDR3 is TGCGCCAGCAGCCCCGGACAGGGCCCCTACAATGAGCAGTTCTTC. Variable domain in full (rest from reference TRBV5-1 and TRBJ2-1): KAGVTQTPRYLIKTRGQQVTLSCSPISGHRSVSWYQQTPGQGLQFLFEYFSETQRNKGNFPGRFSGRQFSNSRSEMNVSTLELGDSALYLCASSPGQGPYNEQFFGPGTRLTVL.

The chain employs TRBV7-8 and TRBJ1-2; D unresolved. Germline values: CDR1 SGHVS, CDR2 FQNEAQ. The CDR3 runs 13 residues. The ends were cut back, 3 bases at V and 4 bases at J, with 9 bases in the middle. This CDR3 reads CASSFGSSYGYTF. CDR3 DNA sequence: TGTGCCAGCAGCTTCGGGTCGAGCTATGGCTACACCTTC. The full variable domain, in which reference TRBV7-8 and TRBJ1-2 provide the parts outside the CDR3, is GAGVSQSPRYKVAKRGQDVALRCDPISGHVSLFWYQQALGQGPEFLTYFQNEAQLDKSGLPSDRFFAERPEGSVSTLKIQRTQQEDSAVYLCASSFGSSYGYTFGSGTRLTVV.

The rearrangement links TRBV11-2 to TRBJ1-5; D gene uncertain. Germline CDR1 SGHAT, CDR2 FQNNGV. Trimming removed 2 bases from V and 2 bases from J, with 16 bases in between. This CDR3 has 17 residues. Here the CDR3 reads CASSLSFPARGNQPQHF. CDR3 DNA: TGTGCCAGCAGCTTATCTTTCCCCGCGCGGGGCAATCAGCCCCAGCATTTT.

In this sample, this clone turned up a few times. The rearrangement joins TRBV7-3 to TRBJ2-2; TRBD1 aligns across 8 bases. The ends lost 5 bases at V and 3 bases at J; junction bases unmatched: 5. The CDR3 has 15 residues. Germline lookup yields CDR1 SGHTA and CDR2 FQGTGA. The CDR3: CASSKDRVDTGELFF. The CDR3 coding sequence is TGTGCCAGCAGCAAGGACAGGGTGGACACCGGGGAGCTGTTTTTT.

CDR3 nucleotides: TGCAGCGTTGAAGAAGGGCGGGGACACTCCTACAATGAGCAGTTCTTC. Its protein is CSVEEGRGHSYNEQFF. The rearrangement uses TRBV29-1 and TRBJ2-1; D tentatively reads TRBD1 or TRBD2 (6 bases each). The V gene's germline CDR1 is SQVTM and CDR2 ANQGSEA. This CDR3 has 16 amino acids. The germline V and J ends were trimmed by 0 bases and 0 bases, with 12 bases remaining between them.

The chain uses TRBV7-2 and TRBJ2-7; D perhaps matches TRBD1 (5 bases). Deletions cut 1 base from V and 9 bases from J, with 19 bases between. This CDR3 contains 15 residues. The germline V gene encodes CDR1 SGHTA and CDR2 FQGNSA. The chain's CDR3 is CASSLVSGTSTGQYF. The DNA of the CDR3 is TGTGCCAGCAGCTTAGTATCAGGCACAAGTACAGGGCAGTACTTC.

In regard to this clone: This same CDR3 is encoded by further DNA sequences in the sample. The rearrangement joins TRBV28 to TRBJ2-7; D is uncertain. With 7 bases removed from V and 5 bases from J, the gap between germline ends came to 9 bases. The CDR3 runs to 11 residues. Germline assignment: CDR1 MDHEN and CDR2 SYDVKM. As DNA, the CDR3 is TGTGCCAGCATCGGTCCAAACGAGCAGTACTTC. Translated, it gives CASIGPNEQYF. Full variable domain (rest looked up from reference TRBV28 and TRBJ2-7): DVKVTQSSRYLVKRTGEKVFLECVQDMDHENMFWYRQDPGLGLRLIYFSYDVKMKEKGDIPEGYSVSREKKERFSLILESASTNQTSMYLCASIGPNEQYFGPGTRLTVT.

The chain uses TRBV28 and TRBJ2-3; the D is unclear. The germline CDR1 and CDR2 sequences are MDHEN and SYDVKM. The V end lost 7 bases, the J end lost 2 bases, and 13 bases lay between the germline ends. This CDR3 comprises 14 residues. The CDR3 sequence: CASKGATPTDTQYF. The CDR3 DNA reads as TGTGCCAGCAAGGGCGCTACACCCACAGATACGCAGTATTTT. Together with reference TRBV28 and TRBJ2-3, the CDR3 gives the full variable domain: DVKVTQSSRYLVKRTGEKVFLECVQDMDHENMFWYRQDPGLGLRLIYFSYDVKMKEKGDIPEGYSVSREKKERFSLILESASTNQTSMYLCASKGATPTDTQYFGPGTRLTVL.

V is TRBV2 and J is TRBJ2-2; 8 nucleotides agree with TRBD1. V lost 9 bases, J lost 7 bases, and 7 bases stayed unmatched. CDR1 is SNHLY and CDR2 is FYNNEI in the germline V gene. There are 13 residues in the CDR3. The CDR3 DNA reads TGTGCCAGTAGACAGGGGTTGAGCGGGGAGCTGTTTTTT. Protein: CASRQGLSGELFF.

The chain is built from TRBV7-2 and TRBJ2-6; D unresolved. Germline V lookup: CDR1 SGHTA, CDR2 FQGNSA. Trimming left V 3 bases short and J 0 bases short, with 6 bases between. The length of the CDR3 is 15 residues. In DNA form, the CDR3 reads TGTGCCAGCAGCTTGGAGCCCTCTGGGGCCAACGTCCTGACTTTC. The encoded protein is CASSLEPSGANVLTF.

This clone was counted between two and nine times. The chain carries TRBV28 and TRBJ1-5, with 7 positions matching TRBD1. The CDR3 length is 13 residues. Germline-derived CDR1 and CDR2 are MDHEN and SYDVKM. After removal of 8 bases from V and 4 bases from J, the junction contained 5 bases not matched to a gene. The CDR3 spells CASDGDRNQPQHF. The CDR3 nucleotides are TGTGCCAGCGACGGGGACAGAAATCAGCCCCAGCATTTT.

This chain uses TRBV5-4 with TRBJ2-1; D might be TRBD2 (5 bases). V lost 3 bases and J 5 bases, leaving 21 bases between the germline ends. The CDR3 has 17 amino acids. The germline gives CDR1 SGHNT, CDR2 YYREEE (reference sequence). The CDR3 spells CASSSLGRGSGNNEQFF. CDR3 DNA sequence: TGTGCCAGCAGCTCCCTTGGGCGAGGGAGTGGGAACAATGAGCAGTTCTTC.

This clone was counted ten times or more. The identical CDR3 is also encoded by other nucleotide sequences in the sample. The chain links TRBV27 to TRBJ2-1, with 11 positions matching TRBD2. V was pared by 6 bases and J by 6 bases, with 7 bases of the junction left unmatched. The CDR3 extends over 15 amino acids. Germline V gene data show CDR1 as MNHEY and CDR2 as SMNVEV (reference sequence). Written as DNA, the CDR3 is TGTGCCAGCAGCCTGGGAACTAGCGGGAGCAATGAGCAGTTCTTC. It codes for CASSLGTSGSNEQFF.

The chain combines TRBV5-1 with TRBJ1-2; D gene ambiguous. The CDR3 has 13 residues. Deletions cut 2 bases from V and 4 bases from J, with 9 bases between. CDR1 is SGHRS and CDR2 is YFSETQ in the germline V gene. The CDR3 coding sequence is TGCGCCAGCAGCTTAAGCACACCCTATGGCTACACCTTC. Translating it yields CASSLSTPYGYTF.

CDR3 nucleotides: TGTGCCAGCAGCCAAGTAGGGGCTAATAACTATGGCTACACCTTC. It specifies CASSQVGANNYGYTF. This sequence joins TRBV4-2 and TRBJ1-2, with TRBD1 as a possible D gene (5 bases). Deletions cut 1 base from V and 1 base from J, with 10 bases between. Germline V lookup: CDR1 LGHNA, CDR2 YNFKEQ. The CDR3 extends over 15 amino acids.

The chain combines TRBV28 with TRBJ1-5; TRBD1 matches 9 bases. With V trimmed by 3 bases and J by 5 bases, 5 bases remained unmatched. The germline V gene encodes CDR1 MDHEN and CDR2 SYDVKM. This CDR3 region has 15 residues. As DNA, the CDR3 is TGTGCCAGCAGTTTCAGGACAGGGGAATATCAGCCCCAGCATTTT. This sequence encodes CASSFRTGEYQPQHF.

The chain joins TRBV6-1 to TRBJ2-7; no reliable D call. Germline-derived CDR1 and CDR2 are MNHNS and SASEGT. This CDR3 spans 15 amino acids. The V end lost 1 base, the J end lost 9 bases, and 19 bases lay between the germline ends. CDR3 DNA sequence: TGTGCCAGCAGTGAAGGCACGGCGTTCTACGATGGGCAGTACTTC. This gives the protein CASSEGTAFYDGQYF.

V gene TRBV4-1 combines with J gene TRBJ2-5, with TRBD2 matching 7 bases. Germline CDR1 is MGHRA and CDR2 is YSYEKL. The CDR3 is made up of 13 amino acids. The J segment lost 5 bases and the V segment lost 4 bases, leaving 4 bases of the junction unmatched. In DNA, the CDR3 is TGCGCCAGCAGCCGACTAGCCGGGGAGACCCAGTACTTC. Encoded protein: CASSRLAGETQYF.

The CDR3 spells CASSEPPYNEQFF. As DNA, the CDR3 is TGTGCCAGCAGTGAACCACCATACAATGAGCAGTTCTTC. This chain connects TRBV6-1 to TRBJ2-1; no definite D call. CDR3 length equals 13 residues. Germline V lookup: CDR1 MNHNS, CDR2 SASEGT. Trimming took 2 bases from V and 4 from J, leaving 6 bases between them.

V is TRBV5-1 and J is TRBJ2-1, with 12 bases lining up with TRBD2. V lost 5 bases and J lost 2; bases outside the gene matches: 8. Germline V gives CDR1 SGHRS, CDR2 YFSETQ. There are 17 residues in the CDR3. In nucleotides, the CDR3 is TGCGCCAGCAGTTCGGCTAGCGGGAGGGCCACCTACAATGAGCAGTTCTTC. Residues: CASSSASGRATYNEQFF.

This rearrangement joins TRBV25-1 to TRBJ1-4; perhaps TRBD1 as D (6 bases). The CDR3 has 15 residues. Per the germline V gene, CDR1 is MGHDK and CDR2 is SYGVNS. V lost 3 bases, J lost 5 bases, and 13 bases lay in between. The CDR3 bases are TGTGCCAGCAGTGATTCGGGACAAAGAAATGAAAAACTGTTTTTT. It is translated as CASSDSGQRNEKLFF.